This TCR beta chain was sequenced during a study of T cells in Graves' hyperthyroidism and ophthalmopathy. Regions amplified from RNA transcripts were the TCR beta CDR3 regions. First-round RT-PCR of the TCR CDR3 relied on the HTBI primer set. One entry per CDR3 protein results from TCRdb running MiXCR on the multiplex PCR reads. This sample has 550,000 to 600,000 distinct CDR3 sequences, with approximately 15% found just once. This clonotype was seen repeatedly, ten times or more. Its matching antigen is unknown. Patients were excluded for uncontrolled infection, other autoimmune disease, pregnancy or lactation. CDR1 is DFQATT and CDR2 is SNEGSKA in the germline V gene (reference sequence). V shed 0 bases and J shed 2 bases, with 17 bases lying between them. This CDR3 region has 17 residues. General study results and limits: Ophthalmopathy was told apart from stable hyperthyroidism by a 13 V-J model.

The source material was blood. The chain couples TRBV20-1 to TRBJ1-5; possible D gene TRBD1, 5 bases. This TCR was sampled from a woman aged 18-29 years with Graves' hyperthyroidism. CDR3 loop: CSARDTQRLGGNQPQHF. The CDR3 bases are TGCAGTGCTAGAGATACCCAGAGGTTAGGGGGCAATCAGCCCCAGCATTTT.